This T cell receptor (beta chain) was captured in a study of T cell responses to AZD1222 COVID-19 vaccine. About the study: It was second doses at about 4 or about 12 weeks that were pooled.

This table comes from immunoSEQ multiplex PCR, and its TCRdb copy is limited to in-frame clones, with some not included. The top ten clones hold more than 8.5% of a sample with around 89,000 clones, 86% of them seen once. As for this clone: Its cognate antigen is unknown.

Study-wide points: Unmutated variant regions are reportedly targeted by nearly half of spike-specific TCRs. Spike-specific TCR breadth rose after two AZD1222 doses, and depth rose as well. Donors were largely white British and mainly female; clonal diversity was possibly underestimated.

The germline V gene encodes CDR1 MNHEY and CDR2 SVGEGT. There are 13 residues in the CDR3. Trimming stripped 4 bases from V and 5 bases from J, with 11 bases between. Sequenced material: peripheral blood, taken on day 0 of AZD1222 vaccination. The source of this sequence is an adult in good health. The genes are TRBV6-2 or TRBV6-3 and TRBJ1-2, with a tentative D call TRBD1 (5 bases). CDR3 residues: CASSSLGDYGYTF. CDR3 nucleotide sequence: TGTGCCAGCAGTTCCCTGGGGGATTATGGCTACACCTTC.